The 19 T cell receptor beta chains given below trace back to one sample, sequenced in a study of regulatory T cells in long-lasting Graves disease. Building of the TCR beta libraries involved iRepertoire HTBI primers and Arm-PCR of CDR3 regions. TCRdb recomputed calls from the multiplex PCR reads with MiXCR, one row per CDR3 protein. The sample has some 230,000 distinct CDR3 sequences; around 16% are singletons. Specified time point: newly diagnosed GD, antithyroid drugs for less than 3 months. The TCR library was made from RNA extracted from PBMCs. The sample consisted of peripheral blood mononuclear cells (PBMCs), taken at new diagnosis, from a patient treated with antithyroid drugs. These TCRs come from a female donor with Graves disease.

Remarks on this clonotype: This clone may be a read error of a much larger clone one base away. This chain connects TRBV7-2 to TRBJ2-2, with no clear D. The V and J ends lost 0 bases and 5 bases respectively, with 13 bases between them. Germline CDR1 and CDR2: SGHTA and FQGNSA. This CDR3 spans 16 amino acids. The CDR3 bases are TGTGCCAGCAGCTTAGCTCCAAGGGCGGTGACCGGGGAGCTGTTTTTT. Its translation: CASSLAPRAVTGELFF.

The chain recombines TRBV28 with TRBJ1-1, with D possibly matching TRBD1 (5 bases). CDR1 and CDR2 (germline): MDHEN, SYDVKM. The CDR3 contains 15 residues. The V end was cut by 4 bases, the J end by 1 base, with 13 bases between. The CDR3 bases are TGTGCCAGCAGTTACCCGGGGACTGGGAACACTGAAGCTTTCTTT. This encodes CASSYPGTGNTEAFF.

Many counts were recorded for this clonotype. This chain joins TRBV9 and TRBJ2-7, with D possibly matching TRBD1 (5 bases). V was pared by 3 bases and J by 3 bases, with 13 bases between. The CDR3 sequence is 14 residues long. Germline-derived CDR1 and CDR2 are SGDLS and YYNGEE. CDR3 in amino acids: CASSAQGMHYEQYF. DNA for the CDR3: TGTGCCAGCAGCGCTCAGGGTATGCACTACGAGCAGTACTTC.

V gene TRBV6-1 combines with J gene TRBJ2-3; possible D gene TRBD1, 6 bases. The germline V and J ends were trimmed by 4 bases and 6 bases, with 11 bases remaining between them. The V gene's germline CDR1 is MNHNS and CDR2 SASEGT. The CDR3 length is 13 residues. This CDR3 reads CASSGSDRDTQYF. Written as DNA, the CDR3 is TGTGCCAGCAGTGGGTCAGACAGGGATACGCAGTATTTT.

This clonotype showed up many times. The genes are TRBV7-9 and TRBJ2-5; 11 bases fit TRBD2. The germline V gene has CDR1 SEHNR and CDR2 FQNEAQ (reference sequence). The junction had 7 bases not matched to a gene; V was cut back by 5 bases and J by 5 bases. This CDR3 is 15 amino acids long. CDR3 protein: CASSRPASGRETQYF. In nucleotides, the CDR3 is TGTGCCAGCAGCCGCCCTGCTAGCGGGAGGGAGACCCAGTACTTC.

The sample holds many counts of this clonotype. The J gene is TRBJ2-7, the V gene TRBV27; 9 nucleotides align to TRBD1. CDR1 is MNHEY and CDR2 is SMNVEV in the germline V gene (reference sequence). This CDR3 is built from 14 residues. V was clipped by 6 bases and J by 3 bases; unmatched bases: 6. As DNA, the CDR3 is TGTGCCAGCAGCCGAGGGACAGGGAGCTACGAGCAGTACTTC. This gives the protein CASSRGTGSYEQYF.

In this sample, this clonotype turned up many times. V is TRBV20-1 and J is TRBJ2-2; D is ambiguous. V was shortened by 1 base and J by 2 bases, with 5 bases between the two germline ends. Germline CDR1 and CDR2: DFQATT and SNEGSKA (reference sequence). CDR3 length: 13 amino acids. CDR3 protein: CSARVPNTGELFF. The CDR3 DNA reads TGCAGTGCTAGAGTTCCCAACACCGGGGAGCTGTTTTTT.

Only one count was recorded for this clonotype. This likely stems from a read error, as it lies one base from a far larger clone. The chain combines TRBV6-1 with TRBJ2-7; 14 bases line up with TRBD2. The V and J ends lost 4 bases and 6 bases, in that order; junction bases with no gene match: 5. The CDR3 consists of 15 residues. CDR1 and CDR2 from the germline V gene are MNHNS and SASEGT. CDR3 bases: TGTGCCAGCAGTGCCCGGACTAGCGGGAGGCCCGAGCAGTACTTC. This sequence encodes CASSARTSGRPEQYF.

This clonotype was observed many times. For the CDR3, the DNA is TGTGCCAGCAGTCAACAGGGGAGGGACACTGAAGCTTTCTTT. The encoded protein is CASSQQGRDTEAFF. The rearrangement joins TRBV6-1 to TRBJ1-1; 7 bases map to TRBD1. The CDR3 totals 14 residues. Losses at the gene ends were 5 bases for V and 3 bases for J; bases not matched to a gene: 6. The germline gives CDR1 MNHNS, CDR2 SASEGT.

With respect to this clonotype: This could be a read error, since a much larger clone is one nucleotide away. The chain employs TRBV20-1 and TRBJ1-5; D gene unclear. The germline CDR1 and CDR2 sequences are DFQATT and SNEGSKA (reference sequence). The CDR3 extends over 13 amino acids. The CDR3 sequence is CSARAGSSQPQHF. The DNA of the CDR3 is TGCAGTGCTAGAGCGGGTAGCAGTCAGCCCCAGCATTTT.

This clonotype was seen more than once but under ten times. The chain uses TRBV24-1 and TRBJ2-1, with 7 bases fitting TRBD1. The CDR3 consists of 14 residues. CDR1 and CDR2 (germline): KGHDR, SFDVKD. V lost 1 base, J lost 8 bases, and 4 bases stayed unmatched. The CDR3 loop reads CATSDFYQGDEQFF. The CDR3 bases are TGTGCCACCAGTGATTTCTATCAGGGGGATGAGCAGTTCTTC.

In this sample, this clonotype turned up many times. This rearrangement joins TRBV28 to TRBJ2-2, with 8 nucleotides matching TRBD1. The V gene's germline CDR1 is MDHEN and CDR2 SYDVKM. V lost 6 bases, J lost 5 bases, and 11 bases stayed unmatched. This CDR3 has 16 residues. The CDR3 DNA follows: TGTGCCAGCAGGGCCTTGGACAGGGAAGAAACCGGGGAGCTGTTTTTT. This gives the protein CASRALDREETGELFF. The full variable domain, in which reference TRBV28 and TRBJ2-2 provide the parts outside the CDR3, is DVKVTQSSRYLVKRTGEKVFLECVQDMDHENMFWYRQDPGLGLRLIYFSYDVKMKEKGDIPEGYSVSREKKERFSLILESASTNQTSMYLCASRALDREETGELFFGEGSRLTVL.

This clonotype was counted at least ten times. This chain links TRBV29-1 with TRBJ1-2, with 12 bases aligning to TRBD1. Germline lookup yields CDR1 SQVTM and CDR2 ANQGSEA. The CDR3 is made up of 14 amino acids. V gave up 4 bases and J gave up 7 bases; unmatched junction bases: 7. Written as DNA, the CDR3 is TGCAGCGTTGGGGGACAGGGGGCGATTAGTGGCTACACCTTC. Its protein is CSVGGQGAISGYTF.

The chain's CDR3 is CASSQDLSLDGYTF. In nucleotides, the CDR3 is TGTGCCAGCAGCCAAGACCTGAGCCTGGATGGCTACACCTTC. The chain links TRBV14 to TRBJ1-2; D not certain. Germline V lookup: CDR1 SGHDN, CDR2 FVKESK. Trimming removed 0 bases at V and 6 bases at J, with 11 bases between. CDR3 length equals 14 residues.

Many counts were recorded for this clonotype. The V and J genes are TRBV29-1 and TRBJ2-7; no firm D call. Trimming removed 2 bases from V and 3 bases from J, with 8 bases in between. The V gene's germline CDR1 is SQVTM and CDR2 ANQGSEA. CDR3 length: 12 amino acids. This CDR3 reads CSVELLGYEQYF. DNA of the CDR3: TGCAGCGTTGAATTGTTGGGCTACGAGCAGTACTTC.

This clonotype was found once. This chain links TRBV11-2 with TRBJ2-1; TRBD2 matches 14 bases. CDR1 and CDR2 (germline): SGHAT, FQNNGV. The CDR3 runs 19 residues. Unmatched junction bases numbered 12, after V lost 0 bases and J lost 8 bases. CDR3 protein: CASSLDARPTSGRAHEQFF. The CDR3 coding sequence is TGTGCCAGCAGCTTAGATGCCAGACCGACTAGCGGGAGGGCCCATGAGCAGTTCTTC.

This clonotype was found many times. The gene calls are TRBV24-1 and TRBJ2-7; 10 nucleotides align to TRBD1. The J segment lost 2 bases and the V segment lost 1 base, leaving 4 bases of the junction unmatched. The CDR3 consists of 16 residues. Germline lookup yields CDR1 KGHDR and CDR2 SFDVKD. The CDR3 loop reads CATSDLGGQGAYEQYF. The CDR3 DNA reads TGTGCCACCAGTGATTTAGGCGGACAGGGGGCCTACGAGCAGTACTTC.

This clonotype appeared many times. This chain connects TRBV28 to TRBJ1-2; 7 bases agree with TRBD1. The CDR3 loop spans 16 amino acids. Germline CDR1 and CDR2: MDHEN and SYDVKM. V shed 10 bases, J shed 6 bases, and the junction held 20 bases outside the gene matches. CDR3: CAIPNSGTQRGHGYTF. Written as DNA, the CDR3 is TGTGCCATCCCCAATAGCGGGACTCAAAGGGGGCATGGCTACACCTTC.

The table lists this clonotype with many counts. The chain links TRBV2 to TRBJ1-1; D gene ambiguous. The length of the CDR3 is 14 residues. V was clipped by 6 bases and J by 1 base, with 12 bases between them. Germline V gene lookup returns CDR1 SNHLY and CDR2 FYNNEI. The CDR3 is CASSYRAPNTEAFF. The CDR3 DNA sequence: TGTGCCAGCAGCTACCGGGCCCCGAACACTGAAGCTTTCTTT.